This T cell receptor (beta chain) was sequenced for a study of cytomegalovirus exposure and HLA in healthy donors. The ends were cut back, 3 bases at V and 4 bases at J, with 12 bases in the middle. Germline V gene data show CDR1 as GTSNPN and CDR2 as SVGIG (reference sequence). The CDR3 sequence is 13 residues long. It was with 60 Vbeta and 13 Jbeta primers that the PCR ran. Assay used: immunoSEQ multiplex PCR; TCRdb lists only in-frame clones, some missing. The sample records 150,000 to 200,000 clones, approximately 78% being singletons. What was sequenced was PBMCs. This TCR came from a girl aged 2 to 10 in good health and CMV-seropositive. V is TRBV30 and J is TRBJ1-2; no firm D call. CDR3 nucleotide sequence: TGTGCCTGGAGCTTACTGGGGAGCTATGGCTACACCTTC. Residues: CAWSLLGSYGYTF.